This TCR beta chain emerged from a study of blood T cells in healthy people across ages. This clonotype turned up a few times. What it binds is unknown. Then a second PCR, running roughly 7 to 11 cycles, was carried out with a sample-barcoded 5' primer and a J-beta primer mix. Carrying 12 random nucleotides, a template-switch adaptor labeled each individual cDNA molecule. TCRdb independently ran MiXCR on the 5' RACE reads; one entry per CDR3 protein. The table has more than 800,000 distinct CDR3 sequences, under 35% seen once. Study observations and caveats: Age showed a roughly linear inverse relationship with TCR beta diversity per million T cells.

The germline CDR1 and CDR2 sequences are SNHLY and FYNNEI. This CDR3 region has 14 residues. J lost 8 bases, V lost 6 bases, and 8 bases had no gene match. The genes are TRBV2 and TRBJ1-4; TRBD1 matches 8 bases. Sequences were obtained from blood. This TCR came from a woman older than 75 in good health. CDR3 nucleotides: TGTGCCAGCAGGGGACAGGTTTTAAGAGAAAAACTGTTTTTT. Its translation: CASRGQVLREKLFF.